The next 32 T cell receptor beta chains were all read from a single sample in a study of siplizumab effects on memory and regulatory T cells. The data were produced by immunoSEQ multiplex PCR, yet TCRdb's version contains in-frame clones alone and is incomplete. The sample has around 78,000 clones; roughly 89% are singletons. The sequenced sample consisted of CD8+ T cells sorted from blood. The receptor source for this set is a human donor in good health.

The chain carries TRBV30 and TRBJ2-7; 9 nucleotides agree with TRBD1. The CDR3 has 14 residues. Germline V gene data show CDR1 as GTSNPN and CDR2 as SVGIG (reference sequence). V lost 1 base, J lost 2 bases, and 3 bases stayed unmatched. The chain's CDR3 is CAWSAGTGTYEQYF. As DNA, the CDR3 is TGTGCCTGGAGTGCCGGGACAGGGACCTACGAGCAGTACTTC.

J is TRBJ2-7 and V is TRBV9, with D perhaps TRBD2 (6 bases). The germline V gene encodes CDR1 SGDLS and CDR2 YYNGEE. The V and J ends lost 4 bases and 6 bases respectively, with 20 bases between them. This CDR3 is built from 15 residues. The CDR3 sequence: CASSPGGMGLGEQYF. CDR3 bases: TGTGCCAGCAGCCCAGGAGGGATGGGGTTAGGCGAGCAGTACTTC.

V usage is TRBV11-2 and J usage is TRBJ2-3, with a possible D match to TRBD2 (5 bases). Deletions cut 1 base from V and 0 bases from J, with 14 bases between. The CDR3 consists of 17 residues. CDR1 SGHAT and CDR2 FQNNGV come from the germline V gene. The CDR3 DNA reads TGTGCCAGCAGCTTAGGGAGGATCAGTGCTAGCACAGATACGCAGTATTTT. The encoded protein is CASSLGRISASTDTQYF. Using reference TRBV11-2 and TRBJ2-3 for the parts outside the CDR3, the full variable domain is EAGVAQSPRYKIIEKRQSVAFWCNPISGHATLYWYQQILGQGPKLLIQFQNNGVVDDSQLPKDRFSAERLKGVDSTLKIQPAKLEDSAVYLCASSLGRISASTDTQYFGPGTRLTVL.

The DNA for the CDR3 is TGTGCCAGCAGCCTAGACGGAGCAGGCCTAATATCCTACGAGCAGTACTTC. Protein sequence: CASSLDGAGLISYEQYF. The chain couples TRBV7-9 to TRBJ2-7; D gene ambiguous. CDR3 length equals 17 residues. Trimming left V 5 bases short and J 1 base short, with 21 bases between. The germline gives CDR1 SEHNR, CDR2 FQNEAQ (reference sequence). Drawing the rest from reference TRBV7-9 and TRBJ2-7, the complete variable domain is DTGVSQNPRHKITKRGQNVTFRCDPISEHNRLYWYRQTLGQGPEFLTYFQNEAQLEKSRLLSDRFSAERPKGSFSTLEIQRTEQGDSAMYLCASSLDGAGLISYEQYFGPGTRLTVT.

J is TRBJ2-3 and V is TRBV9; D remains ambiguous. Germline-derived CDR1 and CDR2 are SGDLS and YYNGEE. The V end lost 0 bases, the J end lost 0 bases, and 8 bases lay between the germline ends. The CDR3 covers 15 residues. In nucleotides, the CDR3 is TGTGCCAGCAGCGTAGAGGGTGCTAGCACAGATACGCAGTATTTT. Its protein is CASSVEGASTDTQYF.

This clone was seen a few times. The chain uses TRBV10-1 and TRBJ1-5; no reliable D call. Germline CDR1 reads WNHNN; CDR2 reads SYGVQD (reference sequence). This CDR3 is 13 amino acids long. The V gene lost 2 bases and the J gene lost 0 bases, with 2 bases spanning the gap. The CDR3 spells CASSEGSNQPQHF. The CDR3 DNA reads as TGCGCCAGCAGTGAGGGTAGCAATCAGCCCCAGCATTTT.

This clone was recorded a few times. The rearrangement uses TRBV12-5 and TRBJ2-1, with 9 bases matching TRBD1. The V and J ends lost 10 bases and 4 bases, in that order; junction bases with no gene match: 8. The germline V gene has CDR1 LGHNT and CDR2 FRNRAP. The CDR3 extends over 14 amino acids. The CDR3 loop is CAISRTGDYNEQFF. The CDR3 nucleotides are TGTGCTATCTCGAGGACAGGGGATTACAATGAGCAGTTCTTC.

The CDR3, as DNA: TGTGCCAGCAGTTTGGTCGCGCCTTTATCCTCACCCCTCCACTTT. Translated, it gives CASSLVAPLSSPLHF. The chain couples TRBV27 to TRBJ1-6; no reliable D call. Germline CDR1 reads MNHEY; CDR2 reads SMNVEV (reference sequence). V shed 3 bases and J shed 10 bases, with 16 bases lying between them. There are 15 residues in the CDR3.

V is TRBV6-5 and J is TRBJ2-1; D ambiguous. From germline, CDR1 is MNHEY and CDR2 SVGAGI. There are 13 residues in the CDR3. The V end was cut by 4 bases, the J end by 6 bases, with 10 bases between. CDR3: CASSSGPSNEQFF. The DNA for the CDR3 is TGTGCCAGCAGTTCCGGGCCTTCCAATGAGCAGTTCTTC.

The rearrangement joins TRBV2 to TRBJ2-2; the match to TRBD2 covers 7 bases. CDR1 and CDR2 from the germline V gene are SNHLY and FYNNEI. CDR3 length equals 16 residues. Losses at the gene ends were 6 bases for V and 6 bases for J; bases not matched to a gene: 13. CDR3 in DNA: TGTGCCAGCAGAATAGGGAGGGTATCAGGATCCGGGGAGCTGTTTTTT. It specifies CASRIGRVSGSGELFF. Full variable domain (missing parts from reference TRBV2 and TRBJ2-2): EPEVTQTPSHQVTQMGQEVILRCVPISNHLYFYWYRQILGQKVEFLVSFYNNEISEKSEIFDDQFSVERPDGSNFTLKIRSTKLEDSAMYFCASRIGRVSGSGELFFGEGSRLTVL.

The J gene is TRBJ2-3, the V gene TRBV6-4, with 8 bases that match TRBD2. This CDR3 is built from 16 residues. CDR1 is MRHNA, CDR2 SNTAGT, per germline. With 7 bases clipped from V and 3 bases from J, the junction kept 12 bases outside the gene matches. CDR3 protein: CASTPRGGLNTDTQYF. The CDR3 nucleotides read TGTGCCAGCACTCCCCGGGGGGGCTTGAATACAGATACGCAGTATTTT.

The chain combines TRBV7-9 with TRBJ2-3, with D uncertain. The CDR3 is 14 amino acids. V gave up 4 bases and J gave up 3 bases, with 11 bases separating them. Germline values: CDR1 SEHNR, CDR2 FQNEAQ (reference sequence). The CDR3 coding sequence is TGTGCCAGCAGCTCCTCAGCCTCAACAGATACGCAGTATTTT. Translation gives CASSSSASTDTQYF. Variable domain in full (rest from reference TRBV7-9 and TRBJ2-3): DTGVSQNPRHKITKRGQNVTFRCDPISEHNRLYWYRQTLGQGPEFLTYFQNEAQLEKSRLLSDRFSAERPKGSFSTLEIQRTEQGDSAMYLCASSSSASTDTQYFGPGTRLTVL.

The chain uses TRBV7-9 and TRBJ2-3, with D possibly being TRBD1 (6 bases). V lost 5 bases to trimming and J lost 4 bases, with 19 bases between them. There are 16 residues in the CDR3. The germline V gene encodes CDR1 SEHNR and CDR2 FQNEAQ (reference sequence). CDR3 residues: CASSVTGLRGPDTQYF. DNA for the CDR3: TGTGCCAGCAGCGTAACAGGGCTGCGAGGACCAGATACGCAGTATTTT.

The CDR3 here is CASSPRDRDEAFF. The CDR3 DNA reads as TGTGCCAGCAGCCCCCGGGACAGGGATGAAGCTTTCTTT. The genes are TRBV5-4 and TRBJ1-1; 9 bases align to TRBD1. Germline CDR1 and CDR2: SGHNT and YYREEE (reference sequence). V lost 4 bases to trimming and J lost 7 bases; unmatched junction nucleotides: 5. The CDR3 has 13 amino acids.

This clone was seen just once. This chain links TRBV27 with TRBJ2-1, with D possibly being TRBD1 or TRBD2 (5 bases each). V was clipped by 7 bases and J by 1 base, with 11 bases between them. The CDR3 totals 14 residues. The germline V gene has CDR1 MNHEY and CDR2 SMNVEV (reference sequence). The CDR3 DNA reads TGTGCCAGCAAAGCCGGGACGTCCTACAATGAGCAGTTCTTC. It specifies CASKAGTSYNEQFF.

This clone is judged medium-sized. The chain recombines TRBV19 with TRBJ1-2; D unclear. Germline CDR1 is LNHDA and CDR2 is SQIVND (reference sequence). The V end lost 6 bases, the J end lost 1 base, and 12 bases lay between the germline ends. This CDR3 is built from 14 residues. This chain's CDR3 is CASRRTVINYGYTF. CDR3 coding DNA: TGTGCCAGTAGGAGAACAGTGATTAACTATGGCTACACCTTC. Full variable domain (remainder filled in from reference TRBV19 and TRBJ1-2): DGGITQSPKYLFRKEGQNVTLSCEQNLNHDAMYWYRQDPGQGLRLIYYSQIVNDFQKGDIAEGYSVSREKKESFPLTVTSAQKNPTAFYLCASRRTVINYGYTFGSGTRLTVV.

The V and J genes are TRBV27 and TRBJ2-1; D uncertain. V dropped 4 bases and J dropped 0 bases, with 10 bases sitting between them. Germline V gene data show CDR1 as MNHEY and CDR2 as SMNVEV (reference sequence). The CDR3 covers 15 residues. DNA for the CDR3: TGTGCCAGCAGTTCCGACACCCTCTCCTACAATGAGCAGTTCTTC. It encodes CASSSDTLSYNEQFF.

The CDR3 loop reads CASSAERGSTDTQYF. The CDR3 nucleotides are TGTGCCAGCAGCGCCGAGCGGGGGAGCACAGATACGCAGTATTTT. V and J are TRBV9 and TRBJ2-3; 8 bases match TRBD2. The CDR3 consists of 15 residues. Germline trimming cut 3 bases from V and 0 bases from J; bases unmatched to any gene: 3. Per the germline V gene, CDR1 is SGDLS and CDR2 is YYNGEE. The full variable domain, rest sourced from reference TRBV9 and TRBJ2-3, is DSGVTQTPKHLITATGQRVTLRCSPRSGDLSVYWYQQSLDQGLQFLIQYYNGEERAKGNILERFSAQQFPDLHSELNLSSLELGDSALYFCASSAERGSTDTQYFGPGTRLTVL.

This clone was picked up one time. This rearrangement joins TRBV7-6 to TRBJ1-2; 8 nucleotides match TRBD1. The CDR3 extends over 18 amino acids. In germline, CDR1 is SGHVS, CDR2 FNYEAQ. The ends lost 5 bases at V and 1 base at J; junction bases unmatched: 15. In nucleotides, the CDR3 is TGTGCCAGCAGCAGGACAATAAACCAGGGGGCTGTTAACTATGGCTACACCTTC. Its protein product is CASSRTINQGAVNYGYTF.

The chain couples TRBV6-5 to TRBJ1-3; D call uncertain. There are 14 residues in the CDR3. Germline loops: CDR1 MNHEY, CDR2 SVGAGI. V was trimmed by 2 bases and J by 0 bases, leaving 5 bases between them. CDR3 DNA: TGTGCCAGCAGTTACGCAGGCTCTGGAAACACCATATATTTT. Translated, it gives CASSYAGSGNTIYF.

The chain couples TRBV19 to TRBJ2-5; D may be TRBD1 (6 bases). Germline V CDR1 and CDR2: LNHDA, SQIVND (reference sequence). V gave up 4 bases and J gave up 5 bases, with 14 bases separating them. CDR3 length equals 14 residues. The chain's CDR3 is CASSTQGNRETQYF. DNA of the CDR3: TGTGCCAGTAGTACCCAGGGGAATAGGGAGACCCAGTACTTC. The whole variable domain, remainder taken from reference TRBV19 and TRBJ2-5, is DGGITQSPKYLFRKEGQNVTLSCEQNLNHDAMYWYRQDPGQGLRLIYYSQIVNDFQKGDIAEGYSVSREKKESFPLTVTSAQKNPTAFYLCASSTQGNRETQYFGPGTRLLVL.

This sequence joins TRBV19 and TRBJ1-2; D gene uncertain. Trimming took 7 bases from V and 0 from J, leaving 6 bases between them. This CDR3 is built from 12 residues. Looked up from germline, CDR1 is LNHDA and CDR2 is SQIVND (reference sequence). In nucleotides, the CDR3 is TGTGCCAGTACCCCAACTAACTATGGCTACACCTTC. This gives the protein CASTPTNYGYTF.

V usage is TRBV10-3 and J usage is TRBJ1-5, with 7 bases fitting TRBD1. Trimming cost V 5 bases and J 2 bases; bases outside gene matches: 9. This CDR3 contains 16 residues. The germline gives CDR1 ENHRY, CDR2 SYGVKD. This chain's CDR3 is CAISLGGGMGNQPQHF. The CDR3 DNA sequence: TGTGCCATCAGTCTAGGGGGCGGCATGGGCAATCAGCCCCAGCATTTT.

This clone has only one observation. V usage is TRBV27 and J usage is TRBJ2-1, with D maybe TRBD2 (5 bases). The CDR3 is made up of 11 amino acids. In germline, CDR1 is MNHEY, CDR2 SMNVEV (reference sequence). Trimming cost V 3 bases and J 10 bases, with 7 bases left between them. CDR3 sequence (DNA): TGTGCCAGCAGTTTTCGGGAAGAGCAGTTCTTC. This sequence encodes CASSFREEQFF.

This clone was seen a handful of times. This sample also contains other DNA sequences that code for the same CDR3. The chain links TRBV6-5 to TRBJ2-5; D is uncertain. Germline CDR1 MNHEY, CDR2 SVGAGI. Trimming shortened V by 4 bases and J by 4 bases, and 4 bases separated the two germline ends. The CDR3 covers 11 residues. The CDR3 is CASSLGETQYF. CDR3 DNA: TGTGCCAGCAGTTTGGGAGAGACCCAGTACTTC.

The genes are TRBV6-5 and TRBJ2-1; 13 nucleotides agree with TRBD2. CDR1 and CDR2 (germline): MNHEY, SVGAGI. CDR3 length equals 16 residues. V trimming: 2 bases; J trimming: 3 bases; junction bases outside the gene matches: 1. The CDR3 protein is CASSYGTSGDYNEQFF. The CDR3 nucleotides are TGTGCCAGCAGTTACGGGACTAGCGGGGACTACAATGAGCAGTTCTTC.

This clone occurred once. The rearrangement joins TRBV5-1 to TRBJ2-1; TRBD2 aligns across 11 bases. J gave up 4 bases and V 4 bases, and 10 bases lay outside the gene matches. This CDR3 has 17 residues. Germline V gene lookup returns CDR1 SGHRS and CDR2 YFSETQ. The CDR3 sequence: CASSNAPGTSGYNEQFF. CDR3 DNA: TGCGCCAGCAGCAATGCGCCCGGGACTAGCGGATACAATGAGCAGTTCTTC.

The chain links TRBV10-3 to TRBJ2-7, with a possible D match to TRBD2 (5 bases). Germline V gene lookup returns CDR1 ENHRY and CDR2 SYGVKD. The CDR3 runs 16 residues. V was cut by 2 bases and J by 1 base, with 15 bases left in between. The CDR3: CAISEIGAAGSYEQYF. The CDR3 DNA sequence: TGTGCCATCAGTGAGATCGGAGCGGCAGGTTCCTACGAGCAGTACTTC.

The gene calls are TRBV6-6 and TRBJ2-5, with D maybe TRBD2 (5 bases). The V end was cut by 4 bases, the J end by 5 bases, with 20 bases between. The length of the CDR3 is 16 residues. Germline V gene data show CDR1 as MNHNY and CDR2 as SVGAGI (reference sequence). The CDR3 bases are TGTGCCAGCAGTTGGACGAACGGGGAACCGGAGGAGACCCAGTACTTC. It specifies CASSWTNGEPEETQYF.

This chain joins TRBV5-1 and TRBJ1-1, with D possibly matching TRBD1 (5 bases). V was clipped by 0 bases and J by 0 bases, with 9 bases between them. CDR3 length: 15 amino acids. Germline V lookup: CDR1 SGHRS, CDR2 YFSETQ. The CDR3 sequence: CASSLGDGLNTEAFF. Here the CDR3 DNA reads TGCGCCAGCAGCTTGGGGGACGGACTGAACACTGAAGCTTTCTTT.

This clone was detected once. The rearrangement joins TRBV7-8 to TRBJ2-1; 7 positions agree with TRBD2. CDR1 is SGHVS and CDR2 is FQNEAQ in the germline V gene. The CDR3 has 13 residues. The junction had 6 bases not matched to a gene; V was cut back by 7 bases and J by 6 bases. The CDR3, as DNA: TGTGCCAGCAACCTGGGCGGGGGCAATGAGCAGTTCTTC. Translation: CASNLGGGNEQFF.

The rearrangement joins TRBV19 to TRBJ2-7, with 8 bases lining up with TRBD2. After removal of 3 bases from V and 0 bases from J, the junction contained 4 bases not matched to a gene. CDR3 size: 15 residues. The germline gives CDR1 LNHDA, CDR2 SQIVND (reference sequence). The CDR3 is CASSIRGGSSYEQYF. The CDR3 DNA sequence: TGTGCCAGTAGTATCCGGGGGGGGTCCTCCTACGAGCAGTACTTC.